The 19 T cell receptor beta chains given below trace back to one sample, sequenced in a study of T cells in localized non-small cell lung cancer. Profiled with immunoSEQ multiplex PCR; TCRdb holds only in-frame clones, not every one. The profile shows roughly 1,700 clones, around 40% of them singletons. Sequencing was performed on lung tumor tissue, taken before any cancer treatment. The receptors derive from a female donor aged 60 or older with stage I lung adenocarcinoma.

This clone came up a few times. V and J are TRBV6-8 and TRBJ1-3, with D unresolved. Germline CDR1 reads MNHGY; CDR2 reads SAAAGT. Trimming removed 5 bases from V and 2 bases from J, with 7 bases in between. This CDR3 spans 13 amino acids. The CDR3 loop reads CASSQPTGNTIYF. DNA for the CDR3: TGTGCCAGCAGTCAACCTACTGGAAACACCATATATTTT.

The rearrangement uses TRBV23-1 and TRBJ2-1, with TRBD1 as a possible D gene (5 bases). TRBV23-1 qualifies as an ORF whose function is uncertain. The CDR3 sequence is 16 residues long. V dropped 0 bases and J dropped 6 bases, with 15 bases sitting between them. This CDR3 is CASSQSRRVGANEQFF. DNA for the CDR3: TGCGCCAGCAGTCAATCTCGAAGGGTAGGGGCCAATGAGCAGTTCTTC.

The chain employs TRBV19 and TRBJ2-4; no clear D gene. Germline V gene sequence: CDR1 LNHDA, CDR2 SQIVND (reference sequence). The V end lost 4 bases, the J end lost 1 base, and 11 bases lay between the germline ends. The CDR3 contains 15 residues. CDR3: CASSNLEYAKNIQYF. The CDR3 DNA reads TGTGCCAGTAGTAATTTAGAGTACGCCAAAAACATTCAGTACTTC.

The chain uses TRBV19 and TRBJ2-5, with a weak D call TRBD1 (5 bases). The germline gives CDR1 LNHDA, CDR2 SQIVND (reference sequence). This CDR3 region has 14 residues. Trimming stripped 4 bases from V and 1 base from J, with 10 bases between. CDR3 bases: TGTGCCAGTAGTACGGACACTCGCCAAGAGACCCAGTACTTC. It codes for CASSTDTRQETQYF.

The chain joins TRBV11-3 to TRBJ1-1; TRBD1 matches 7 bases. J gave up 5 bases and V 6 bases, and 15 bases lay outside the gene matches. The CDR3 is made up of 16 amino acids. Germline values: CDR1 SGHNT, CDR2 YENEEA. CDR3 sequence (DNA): TGTGCCAGCAGTTTGCCAGGGGGATTCGGAAGAACTGAAGCTTTCTTT. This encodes CASSLPGGFGRTEAFF.

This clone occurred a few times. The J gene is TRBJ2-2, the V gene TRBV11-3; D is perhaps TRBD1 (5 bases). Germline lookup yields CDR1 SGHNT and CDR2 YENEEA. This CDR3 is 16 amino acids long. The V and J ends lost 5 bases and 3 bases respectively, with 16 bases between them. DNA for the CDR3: TGTGCCAGCAGCCCATACTCAGGGCCCTACACCGGGGAGCTGTTTTTT. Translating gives CASSPYSGPYTGELFF.

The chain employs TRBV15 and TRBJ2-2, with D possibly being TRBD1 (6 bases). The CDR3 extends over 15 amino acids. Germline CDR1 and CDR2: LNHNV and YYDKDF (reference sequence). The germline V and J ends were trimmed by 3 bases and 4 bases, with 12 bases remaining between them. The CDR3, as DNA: TGTGCCACCAGCAGTAAACTACAGGGCACCGGGGAGCTGTTTTTT. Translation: CATSSKLQGTGELFF.

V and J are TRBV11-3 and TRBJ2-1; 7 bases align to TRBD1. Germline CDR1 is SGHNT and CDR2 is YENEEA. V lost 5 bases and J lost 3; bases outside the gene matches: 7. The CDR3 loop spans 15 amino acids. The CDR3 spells CASSPRQGNYNEQFF. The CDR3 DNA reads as TGTGCCAGCAGCCCCCGACAGGGAAACTACAATGAGCAGTTCTTC.

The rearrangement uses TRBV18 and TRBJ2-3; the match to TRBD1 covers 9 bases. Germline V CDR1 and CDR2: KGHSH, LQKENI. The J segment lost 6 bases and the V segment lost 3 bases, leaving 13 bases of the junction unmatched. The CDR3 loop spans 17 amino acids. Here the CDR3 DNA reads TGTGCCAGCTCACCGGAGCCGGGACAGGGAGCTTGGGATACGCAGTATTTT. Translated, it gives CASSPEPGQGAWDTQYF.

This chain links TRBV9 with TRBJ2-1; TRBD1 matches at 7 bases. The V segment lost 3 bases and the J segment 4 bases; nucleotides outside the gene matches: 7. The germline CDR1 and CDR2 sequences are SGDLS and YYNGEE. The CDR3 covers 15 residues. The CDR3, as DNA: TGTGCCAGCAGCGCCCTACAGGGGTCTTACAATGAGCAGTTCTTC. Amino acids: CASSALQGSYNEQFF.

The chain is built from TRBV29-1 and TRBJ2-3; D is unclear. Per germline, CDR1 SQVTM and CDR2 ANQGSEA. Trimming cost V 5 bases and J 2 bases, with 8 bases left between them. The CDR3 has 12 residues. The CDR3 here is CSVFWVTDTQYF. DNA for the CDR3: TGCAGCGTTTTCTGGGTCACAGATACGCAGTATTTT.

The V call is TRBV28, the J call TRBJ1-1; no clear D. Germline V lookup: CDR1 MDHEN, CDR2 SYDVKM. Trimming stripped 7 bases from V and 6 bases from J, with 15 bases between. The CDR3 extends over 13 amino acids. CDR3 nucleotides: TGTGCCAGCAATAACGAGTGGGTTGCTGAAGCTTTCTTT. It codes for CASNNEWVAEAFF.

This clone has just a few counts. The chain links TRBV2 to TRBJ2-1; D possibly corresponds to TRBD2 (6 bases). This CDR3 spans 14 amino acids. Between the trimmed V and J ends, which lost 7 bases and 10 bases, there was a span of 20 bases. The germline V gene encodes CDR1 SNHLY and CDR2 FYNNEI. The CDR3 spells CASTLALSGGEQFF. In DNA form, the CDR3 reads TGTGCCAGCACCTTAGCCCTTAGCGGAGGGGAGCAGTTCTTC.

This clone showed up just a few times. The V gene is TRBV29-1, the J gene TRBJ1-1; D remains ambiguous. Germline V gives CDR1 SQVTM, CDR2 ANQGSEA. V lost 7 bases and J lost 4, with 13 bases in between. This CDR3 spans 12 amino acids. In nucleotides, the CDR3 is TGCAGCGCCTTCTGGGTGGTCACTGAAGCTTTCTTT. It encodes CSAFWVVTEAFF.

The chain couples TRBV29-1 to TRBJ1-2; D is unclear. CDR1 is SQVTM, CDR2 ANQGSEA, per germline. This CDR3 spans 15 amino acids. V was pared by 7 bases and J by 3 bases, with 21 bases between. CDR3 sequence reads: CSDVGGLGRDYGYTF. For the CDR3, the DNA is TGCAGCGACGTGGGAGGGCTGGGCAGAGACTATGGCTACACCTTC.

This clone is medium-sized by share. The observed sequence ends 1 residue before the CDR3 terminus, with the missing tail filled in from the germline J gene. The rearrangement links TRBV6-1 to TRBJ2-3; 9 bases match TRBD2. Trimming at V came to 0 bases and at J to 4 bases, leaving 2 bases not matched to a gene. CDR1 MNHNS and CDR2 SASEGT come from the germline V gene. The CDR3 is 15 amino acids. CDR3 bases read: TGTGCCAGCAGTGAAGCCGGCGGGGGGGCAGATACGCAGTAT. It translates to CASSEAGGGADTQY. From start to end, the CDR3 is CASSEAGGGADTQYF.

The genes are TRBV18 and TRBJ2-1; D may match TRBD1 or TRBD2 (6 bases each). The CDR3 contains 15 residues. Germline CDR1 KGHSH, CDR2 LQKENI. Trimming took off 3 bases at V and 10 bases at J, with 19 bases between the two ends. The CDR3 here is CASSPRGRQGSEQFF. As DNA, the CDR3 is TGTGCCAGCTCACCGCGGGGTCGGCAGGGGTCCGAGCAGTTCTTC. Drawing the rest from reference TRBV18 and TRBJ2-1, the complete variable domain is NAGVMQNPRHLVRRRGQEARLRCSPMKGHSHVYWYRQLPEEGLKFMVYLQKENIIDESGMPKERFSAEFPKEGPSILRIQQVVRGDSAAYFCASSPRGRQGSEQFFGPGTRLTVL.

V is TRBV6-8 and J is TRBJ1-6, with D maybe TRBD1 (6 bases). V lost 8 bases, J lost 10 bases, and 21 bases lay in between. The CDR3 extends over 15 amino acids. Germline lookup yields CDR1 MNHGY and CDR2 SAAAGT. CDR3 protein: CASWVGGTYYSPLHF. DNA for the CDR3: TGTGCCAGCTGGGTTGGCGGGACATACTACTCACCCCTCCACTTT.

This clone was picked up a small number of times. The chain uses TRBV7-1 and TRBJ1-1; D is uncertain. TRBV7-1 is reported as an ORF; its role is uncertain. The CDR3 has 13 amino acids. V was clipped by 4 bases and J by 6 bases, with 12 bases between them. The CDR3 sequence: CASSLEIRSEAFF. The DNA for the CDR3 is TGTGCCAGCAGCTTAGAAATCAGGTCTGAAGCTTTCTTT.